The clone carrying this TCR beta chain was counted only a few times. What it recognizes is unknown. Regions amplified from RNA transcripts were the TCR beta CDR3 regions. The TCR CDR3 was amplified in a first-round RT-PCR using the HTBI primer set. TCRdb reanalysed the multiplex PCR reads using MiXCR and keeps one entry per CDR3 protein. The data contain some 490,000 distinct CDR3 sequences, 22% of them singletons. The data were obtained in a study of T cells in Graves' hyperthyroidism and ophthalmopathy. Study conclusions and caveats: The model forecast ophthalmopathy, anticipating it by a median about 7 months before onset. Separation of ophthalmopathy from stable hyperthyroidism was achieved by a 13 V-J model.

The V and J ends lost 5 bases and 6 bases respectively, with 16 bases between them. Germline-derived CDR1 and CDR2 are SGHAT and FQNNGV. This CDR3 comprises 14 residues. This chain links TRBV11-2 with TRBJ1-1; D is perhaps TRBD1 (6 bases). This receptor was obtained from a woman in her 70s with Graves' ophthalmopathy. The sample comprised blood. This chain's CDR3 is CASSPGGGAAEAFF. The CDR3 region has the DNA TGTGCCAGCAGCCCCGGGGGGGGGGCCGCTGAAGCTTTCTTT.